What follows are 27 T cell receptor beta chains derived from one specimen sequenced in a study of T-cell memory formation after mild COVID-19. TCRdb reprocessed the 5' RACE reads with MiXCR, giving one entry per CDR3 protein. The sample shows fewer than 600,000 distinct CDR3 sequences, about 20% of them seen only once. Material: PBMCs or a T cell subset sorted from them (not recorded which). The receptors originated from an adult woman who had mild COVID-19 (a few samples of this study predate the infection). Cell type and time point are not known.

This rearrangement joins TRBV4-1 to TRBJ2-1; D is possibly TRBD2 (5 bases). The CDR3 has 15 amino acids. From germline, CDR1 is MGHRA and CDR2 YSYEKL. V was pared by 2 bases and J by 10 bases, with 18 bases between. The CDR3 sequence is CASSQHSERTDEQFF. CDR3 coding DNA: TGCGCCAGCAGCCAACACAGCGAGAGGACTGACGAGCAGTTCTTC.

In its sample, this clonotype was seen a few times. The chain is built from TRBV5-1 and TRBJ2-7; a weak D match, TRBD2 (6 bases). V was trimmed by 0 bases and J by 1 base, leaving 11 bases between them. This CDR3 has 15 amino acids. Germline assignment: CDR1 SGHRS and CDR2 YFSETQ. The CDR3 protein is CASSLAGDSSYEQYF. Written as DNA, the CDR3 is TGCGCCAGCAGCTTGGCTGGGGACTCGTCCTACGAGCAGTACTTC.

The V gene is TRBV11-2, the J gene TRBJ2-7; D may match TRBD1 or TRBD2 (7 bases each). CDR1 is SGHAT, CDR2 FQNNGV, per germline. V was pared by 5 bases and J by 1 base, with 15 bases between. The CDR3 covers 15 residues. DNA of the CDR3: TGTGCCAGCAGCGAACAGGGGAGGGGTTCCTACGAGCAGTACTTC. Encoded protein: CASSEQGRGSYEQYF.

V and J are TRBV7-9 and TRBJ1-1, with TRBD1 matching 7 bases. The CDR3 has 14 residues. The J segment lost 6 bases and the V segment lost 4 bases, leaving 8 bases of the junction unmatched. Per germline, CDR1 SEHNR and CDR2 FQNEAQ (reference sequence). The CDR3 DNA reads TGTGCCAGCAGCTCGCGGACAGGAACGGCTGAAGCTTTCTTT. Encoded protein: CASSSRTGTAEAFF.

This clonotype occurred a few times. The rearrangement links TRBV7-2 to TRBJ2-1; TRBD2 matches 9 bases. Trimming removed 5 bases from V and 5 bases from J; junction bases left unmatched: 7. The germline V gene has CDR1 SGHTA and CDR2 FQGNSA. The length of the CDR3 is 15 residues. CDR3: CASSPGTSSNNEQFF. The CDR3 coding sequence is TGTGCCAGCAGCCCTGGGACTAGCAGTAACAATGAGCAGTTCTTC.

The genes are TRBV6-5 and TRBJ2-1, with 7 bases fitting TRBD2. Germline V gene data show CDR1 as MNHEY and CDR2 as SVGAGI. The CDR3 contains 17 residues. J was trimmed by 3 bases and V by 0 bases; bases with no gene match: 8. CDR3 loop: CASSYSIPSGVYNEQFF. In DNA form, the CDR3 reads TGTGCCAGCAGTTACTCGATCCCTAGCGGAGTCTACAATGAGCAGTTCTTC.

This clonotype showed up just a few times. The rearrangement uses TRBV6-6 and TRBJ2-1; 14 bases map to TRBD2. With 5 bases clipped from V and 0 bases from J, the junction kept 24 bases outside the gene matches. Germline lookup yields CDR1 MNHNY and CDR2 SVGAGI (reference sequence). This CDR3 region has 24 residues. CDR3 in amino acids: CASSPPRTGGGRLAGGFSYNEQFF. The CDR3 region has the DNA TGTGCCAGCAGTCCCCCCCGGACAGGGGGTGGGAGACTAGCGGGAGGGTTCTCCTACAATGAGCAGTTCTTC.

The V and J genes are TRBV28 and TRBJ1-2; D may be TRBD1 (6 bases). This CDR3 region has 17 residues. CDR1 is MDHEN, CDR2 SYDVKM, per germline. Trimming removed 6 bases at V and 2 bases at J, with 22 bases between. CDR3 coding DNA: TGTGCCAGCAGCCACCTCCAATCCGGGACACTCAACTATGGCTACACCTTC. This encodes CASSHLQSGTLNYGYTF.

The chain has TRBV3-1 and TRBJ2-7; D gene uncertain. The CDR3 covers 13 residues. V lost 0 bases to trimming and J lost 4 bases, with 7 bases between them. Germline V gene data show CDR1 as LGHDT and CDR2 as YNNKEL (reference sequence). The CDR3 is CASSQDVVYEQYF. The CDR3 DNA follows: TGTGCCAGCAGCCAAGATGTCGTATACGAGCAGTACTTC.

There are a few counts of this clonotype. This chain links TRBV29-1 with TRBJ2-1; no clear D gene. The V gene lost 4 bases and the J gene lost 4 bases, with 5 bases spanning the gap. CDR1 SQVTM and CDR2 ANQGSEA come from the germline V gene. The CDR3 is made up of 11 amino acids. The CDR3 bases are TGCAGCGTTGGAGATTACAATGAGCAGTTCTTC. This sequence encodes CSVGDYNEQFF.

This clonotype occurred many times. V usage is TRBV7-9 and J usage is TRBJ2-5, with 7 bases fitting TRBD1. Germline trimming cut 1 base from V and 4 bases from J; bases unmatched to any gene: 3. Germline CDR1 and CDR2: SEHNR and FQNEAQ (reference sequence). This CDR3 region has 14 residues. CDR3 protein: CASSLVTGTETQYF. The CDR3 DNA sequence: TGTGCCAGCAGCTTAGTGACAGGGACAGAGACCCAGTACTTC.

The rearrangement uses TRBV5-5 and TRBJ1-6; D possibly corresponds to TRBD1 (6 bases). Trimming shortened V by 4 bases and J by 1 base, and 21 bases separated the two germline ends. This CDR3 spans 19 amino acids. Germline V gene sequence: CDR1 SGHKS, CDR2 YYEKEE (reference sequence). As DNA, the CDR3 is TGTGCCAGCAGCGATGGAGACCCATGGGACACATCCTATAATTCACCCCTCCACTTT. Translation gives CASSDGDPWDTSYNSPLHF.

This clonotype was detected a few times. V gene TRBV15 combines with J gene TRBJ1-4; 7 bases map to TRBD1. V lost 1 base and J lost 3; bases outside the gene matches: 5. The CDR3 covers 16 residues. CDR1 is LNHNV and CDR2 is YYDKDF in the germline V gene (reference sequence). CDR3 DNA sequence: TGTGCCACCAGCAGAGGGGCCGGGACAGCTAATGAAAAACTGTTTTTT. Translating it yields CATSRGAGTANEKLFF.

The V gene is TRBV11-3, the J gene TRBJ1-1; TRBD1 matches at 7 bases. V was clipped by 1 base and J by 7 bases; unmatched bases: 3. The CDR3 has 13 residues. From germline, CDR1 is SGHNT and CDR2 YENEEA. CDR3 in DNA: TGTGCCAGCAGCTTAGCACGGACAGGTGAAGCTTTCTTT. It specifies CASSLARTGEAFF.

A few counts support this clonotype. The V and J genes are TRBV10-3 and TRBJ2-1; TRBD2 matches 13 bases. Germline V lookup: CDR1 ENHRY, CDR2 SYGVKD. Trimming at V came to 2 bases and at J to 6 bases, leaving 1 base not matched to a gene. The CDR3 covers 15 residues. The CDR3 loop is CAISEGTSGINEQFF. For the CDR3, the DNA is TGTGCCATCAGTGAGGGGACTAGCGGGATCAATGAGCAGTTCTTC.

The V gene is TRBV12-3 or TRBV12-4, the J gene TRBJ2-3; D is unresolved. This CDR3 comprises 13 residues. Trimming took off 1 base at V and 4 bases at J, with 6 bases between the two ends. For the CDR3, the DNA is TGTGCCAGCAGTTTAGTCGCGTCAGATACGCAGTATTTT. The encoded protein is CASSLVASDTQYF.

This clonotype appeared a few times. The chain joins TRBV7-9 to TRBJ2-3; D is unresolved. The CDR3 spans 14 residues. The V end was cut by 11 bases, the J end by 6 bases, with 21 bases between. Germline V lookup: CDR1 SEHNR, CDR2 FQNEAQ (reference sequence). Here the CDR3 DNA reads TGTGCCCCATTTGGCGGATACTTCACCGATACGCAGTATTTT. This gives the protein CAPFGGYFTDTQYF.

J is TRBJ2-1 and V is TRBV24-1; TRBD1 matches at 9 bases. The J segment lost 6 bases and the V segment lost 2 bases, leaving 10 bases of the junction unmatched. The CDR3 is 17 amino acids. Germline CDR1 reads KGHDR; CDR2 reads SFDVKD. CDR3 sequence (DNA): TGTGCCACCAGTGATTCCTCCGGGACAGGGACGATCAATGAGCAGTTCTTC. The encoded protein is CATSDSSGTGTINEQFF.

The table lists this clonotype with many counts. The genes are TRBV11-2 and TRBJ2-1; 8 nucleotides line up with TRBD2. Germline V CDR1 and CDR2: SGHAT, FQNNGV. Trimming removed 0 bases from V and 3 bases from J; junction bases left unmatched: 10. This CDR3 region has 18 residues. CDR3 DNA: TGTGCCAGCAGCTTAGATTCCTGGGCTAGCGGGTACTACAATGAGCAGTTCTTC. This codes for CASSLDSWASGYYNEQFF. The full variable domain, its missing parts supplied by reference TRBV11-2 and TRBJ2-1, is EAGVAQSPRYKIIEKRQSVAFWCNPISGHATLYWYQQILGQGPKLLIQFQNNGVVDDSQLPKDRFSAERLKGVDSTLKIQPAKLEDSAVYLCASSLDSWASGYYNEQFFGPGTRLTVL.

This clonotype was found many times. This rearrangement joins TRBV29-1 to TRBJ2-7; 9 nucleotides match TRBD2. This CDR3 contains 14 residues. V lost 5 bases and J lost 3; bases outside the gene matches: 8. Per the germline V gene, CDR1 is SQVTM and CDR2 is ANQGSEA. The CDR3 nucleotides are TGCAGCGTTAAGAGTAGCGGGAGTGGCTACGAGCAGTACTTC. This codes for CSVKSSGSGYEQYF.

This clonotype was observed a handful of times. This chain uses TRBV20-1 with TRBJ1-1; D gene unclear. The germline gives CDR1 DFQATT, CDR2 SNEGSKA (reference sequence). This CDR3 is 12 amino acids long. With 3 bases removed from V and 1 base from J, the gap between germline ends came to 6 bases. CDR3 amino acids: CSASLKNTEAFF. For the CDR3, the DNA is TGCAGTGCTAGCCTGAAGAACACTGAAGCTTTCTTT.

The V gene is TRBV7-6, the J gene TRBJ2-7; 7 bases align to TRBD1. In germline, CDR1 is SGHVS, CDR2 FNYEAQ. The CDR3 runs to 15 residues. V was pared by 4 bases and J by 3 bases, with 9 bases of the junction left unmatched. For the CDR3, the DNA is TGTGCCAGCAGCTACCTAGGGGGCACGGACTACGAGCAGTACTTC. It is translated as CASSYLGGTDYEQYF.

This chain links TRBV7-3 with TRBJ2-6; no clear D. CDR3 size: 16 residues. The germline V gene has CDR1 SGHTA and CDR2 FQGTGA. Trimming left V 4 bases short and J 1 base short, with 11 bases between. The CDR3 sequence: CASSSRLGSGANVLTF. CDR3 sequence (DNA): TGTGCCAGCAGCTCCCGACTGGGGTCTGGGGCCAACGTCCTGACTTTC.

The CDR3 reads CASSQASLNQPQHF. The CDR3 bases are TGCGCCAGCAGCCAAGCTTCCCTCAATCAGCCCCAGCATTTT. J is TRBJ1-5 and V is TRBV4-1; D not resolved. V was pared by 1 base and J by 3 bases, with 7 bases between. Per germline, CDR1 MGHRA and CDR2 YSYEKL. The CDR3 has 14 residues.

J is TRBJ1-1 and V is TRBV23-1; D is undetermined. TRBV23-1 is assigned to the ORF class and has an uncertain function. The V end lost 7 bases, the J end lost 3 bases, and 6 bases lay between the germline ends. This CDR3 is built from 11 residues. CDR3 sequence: CASNGYTEAFF. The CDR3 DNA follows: TGCGCCAGCAACGGATACACTGAAGCTTTCTTT.

CDR3 nucleotides: TGCAGTGCTAGATCCCACCCGACGGGAATAAAGACCCAGTACTTC. It specifies CSARSHPTGIKTQYF. This chain links TRBV20-1 with TRBJ2-5; D is possibly TRBD2 (5 bases). The CDR3 covers 15 residues. V lost 2 bases and J 6 bases, leaving 19 bases between the germline ends. Germline loops: CDR1 DFQATT, CDR2 SNEGSKA (reference sequence).

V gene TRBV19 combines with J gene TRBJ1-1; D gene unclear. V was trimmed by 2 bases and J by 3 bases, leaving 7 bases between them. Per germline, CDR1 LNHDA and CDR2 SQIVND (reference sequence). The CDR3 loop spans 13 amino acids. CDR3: CASSINADTEAFF. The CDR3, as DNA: TGTGCCAGTAGTATAAACGCGGACACTGAAGCTTTCTTT.